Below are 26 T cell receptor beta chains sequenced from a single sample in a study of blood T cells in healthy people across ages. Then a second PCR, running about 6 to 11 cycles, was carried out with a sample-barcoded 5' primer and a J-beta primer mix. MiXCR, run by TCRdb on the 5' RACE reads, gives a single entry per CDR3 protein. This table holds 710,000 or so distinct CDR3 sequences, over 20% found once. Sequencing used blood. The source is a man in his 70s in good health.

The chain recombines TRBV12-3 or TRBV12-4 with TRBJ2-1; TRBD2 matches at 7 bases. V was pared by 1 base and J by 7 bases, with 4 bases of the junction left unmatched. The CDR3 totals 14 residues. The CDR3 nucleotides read TGTGCCAGCAGTTTAGGGGGGGGGGGAAATGAGCAGTTCTTC. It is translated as CASSLGGGGNEQFF.

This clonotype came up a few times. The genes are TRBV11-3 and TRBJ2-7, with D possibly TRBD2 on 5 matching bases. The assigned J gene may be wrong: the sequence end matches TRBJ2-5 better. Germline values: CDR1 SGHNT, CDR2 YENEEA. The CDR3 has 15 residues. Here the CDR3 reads CASSLDGKGRETQYF. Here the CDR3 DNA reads TGTGCCAGCAGCTTAGATGGAAAAGGGAGAGAGACCCAGTACTTC.

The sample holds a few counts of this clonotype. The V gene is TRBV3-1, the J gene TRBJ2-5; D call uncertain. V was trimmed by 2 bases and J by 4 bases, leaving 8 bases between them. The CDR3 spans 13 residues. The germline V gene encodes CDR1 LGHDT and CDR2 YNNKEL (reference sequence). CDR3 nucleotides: TGTGCCAGCAGCCAATGGGAAATAGAGACCCAGTACTTC. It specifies CASSQWEIETQYF.

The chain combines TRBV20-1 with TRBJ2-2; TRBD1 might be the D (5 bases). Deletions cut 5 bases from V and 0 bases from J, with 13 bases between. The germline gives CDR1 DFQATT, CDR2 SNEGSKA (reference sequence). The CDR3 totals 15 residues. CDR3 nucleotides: TGCAGTGCTTTCGACAGACTCACGAACACCGGGGAGCTGTTTTTT. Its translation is CSAFDRLTNTGELFF.

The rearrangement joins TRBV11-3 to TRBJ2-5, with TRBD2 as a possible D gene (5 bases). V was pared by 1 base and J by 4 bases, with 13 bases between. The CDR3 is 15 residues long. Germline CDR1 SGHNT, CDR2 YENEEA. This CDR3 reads CASSLARARGETQYF. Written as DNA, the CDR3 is TGTGCCAGCAGCTTAGCACGGGCCCGGGGAGAGACCCAGTACTTC.

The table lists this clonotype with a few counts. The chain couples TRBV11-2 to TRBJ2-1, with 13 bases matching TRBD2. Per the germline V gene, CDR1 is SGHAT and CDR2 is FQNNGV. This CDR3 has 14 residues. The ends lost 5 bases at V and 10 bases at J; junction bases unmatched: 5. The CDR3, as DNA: TGTGCCAGCAGCCGGACTAGCGGGAGAATAGAGCAGTTCTTC. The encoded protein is CASSRTSGRIEQFF.

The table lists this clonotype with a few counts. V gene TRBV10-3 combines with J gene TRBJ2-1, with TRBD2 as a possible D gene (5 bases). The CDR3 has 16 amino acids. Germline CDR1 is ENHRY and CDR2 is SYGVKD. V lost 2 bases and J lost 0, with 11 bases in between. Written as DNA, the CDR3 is TGTGCCATCAGTGAGAACTCAGCGGCCTCCTACAATGAGCAGTTCTTC. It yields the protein CAISENSAASYNEQFF.

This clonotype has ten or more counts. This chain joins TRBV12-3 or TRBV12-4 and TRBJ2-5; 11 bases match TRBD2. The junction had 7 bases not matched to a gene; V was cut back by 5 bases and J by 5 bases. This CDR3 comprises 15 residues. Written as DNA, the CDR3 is TGTGCCAGCAGTATGGGGACTAGCGGTTTCGAGACCCAGTACTTC. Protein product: CASSMGTSGFETQYF.

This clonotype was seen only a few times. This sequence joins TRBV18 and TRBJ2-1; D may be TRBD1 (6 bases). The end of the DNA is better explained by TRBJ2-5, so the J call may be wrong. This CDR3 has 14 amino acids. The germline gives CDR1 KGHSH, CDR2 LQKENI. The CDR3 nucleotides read TGTGCCAGCTCACCACCTTCAGGGGAAGAGACCCAGTACTTC. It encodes CASSPPSGEETQYF.

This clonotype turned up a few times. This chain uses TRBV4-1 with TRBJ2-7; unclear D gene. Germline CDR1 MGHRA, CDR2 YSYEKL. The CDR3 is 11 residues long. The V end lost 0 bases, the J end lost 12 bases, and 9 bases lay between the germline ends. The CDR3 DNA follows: TGCGCCAGCAGCCAAGAATACAAGCTGTACTTC. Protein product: CASSQEYKLYF.

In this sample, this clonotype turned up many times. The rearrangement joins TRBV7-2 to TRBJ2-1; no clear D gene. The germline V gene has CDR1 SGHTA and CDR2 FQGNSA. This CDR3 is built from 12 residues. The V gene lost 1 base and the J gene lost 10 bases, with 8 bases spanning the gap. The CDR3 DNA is TGTGCCAGCAGCTTAGGAAGCTGGGAGCAGTTCTTC. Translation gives CASSLGSWEQFF.

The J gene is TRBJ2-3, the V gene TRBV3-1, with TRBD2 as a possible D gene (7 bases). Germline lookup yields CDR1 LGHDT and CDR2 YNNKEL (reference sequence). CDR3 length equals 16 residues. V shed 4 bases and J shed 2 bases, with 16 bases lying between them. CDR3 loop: CASSPNGGLNTDTQYF. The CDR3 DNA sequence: TGTGCCAGCAGCCCCAACGGGGGGCTGAACACAGATACGCAGTATTTT.

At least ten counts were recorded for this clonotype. CDR3 region: CSARTLRQPDNSPLHF. CDR3 in DNA: TGCAGTGCCCGGACCCTCCGGCAGCCAGATAATTCACCCCTCCACTTT. V gene TRBV20-1 combines with J gene TRBJ1-6, with D unresolved. Trimming took 6 bases from V and 5 from J, leaving 20 bases between them. From germline, CDR1 is DFQATT and CDR2 SNEGSKA (reference sequence). The CDR3 consists of 16 residues.

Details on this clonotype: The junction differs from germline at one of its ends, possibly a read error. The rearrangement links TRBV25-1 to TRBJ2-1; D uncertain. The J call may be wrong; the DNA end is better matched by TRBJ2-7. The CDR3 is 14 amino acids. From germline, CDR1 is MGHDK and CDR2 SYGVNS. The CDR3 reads CVSSERIGSYEQYF. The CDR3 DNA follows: TGTGTCAGCAGTGAGCGCATAGGATCCTACGAGCAGTACTTC.

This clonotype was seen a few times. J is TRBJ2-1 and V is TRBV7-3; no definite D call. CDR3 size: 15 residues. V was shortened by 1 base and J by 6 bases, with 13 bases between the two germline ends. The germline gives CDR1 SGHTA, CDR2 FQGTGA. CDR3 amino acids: CASSLKVSVPNEQFF. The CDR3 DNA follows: TGTGCCAGCAGCTTAAAGGTCTCCGTACCCAATGAGCAGTTCTTC.

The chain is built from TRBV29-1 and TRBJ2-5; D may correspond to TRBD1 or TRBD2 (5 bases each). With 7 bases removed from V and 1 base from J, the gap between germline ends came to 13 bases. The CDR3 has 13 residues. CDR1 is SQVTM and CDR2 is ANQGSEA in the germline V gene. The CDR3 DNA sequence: TGCAGCGCCGGAAGGGGACCCCAAGAGACCCAGTACTTC. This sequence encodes CSAGRGPQETQYF.

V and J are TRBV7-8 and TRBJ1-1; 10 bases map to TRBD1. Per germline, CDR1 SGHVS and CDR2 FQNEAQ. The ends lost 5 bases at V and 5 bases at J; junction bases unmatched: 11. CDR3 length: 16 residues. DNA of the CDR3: TGTGCCAGCAGCCGATCCTCCGGGACAGGGGTTACTGAAGCTTTCTTT. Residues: CASSRSSGTGVTEAFF.

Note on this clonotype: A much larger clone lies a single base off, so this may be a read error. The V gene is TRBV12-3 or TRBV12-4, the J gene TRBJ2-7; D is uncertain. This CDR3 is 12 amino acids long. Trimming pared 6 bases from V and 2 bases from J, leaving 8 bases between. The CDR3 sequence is CASSFSTYEQYF. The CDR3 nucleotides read TGTGCCAGCAGCTTTTCGACCTACGAGCAGTACTTC.

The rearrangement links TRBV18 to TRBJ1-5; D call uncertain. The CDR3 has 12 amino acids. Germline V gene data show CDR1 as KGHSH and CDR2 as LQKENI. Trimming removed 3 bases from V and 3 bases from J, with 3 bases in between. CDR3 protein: CASSPTNQPQHF. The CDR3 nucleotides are TGTGCCAGCTCACCGACCAATCAGCCCCAGCATTTT.

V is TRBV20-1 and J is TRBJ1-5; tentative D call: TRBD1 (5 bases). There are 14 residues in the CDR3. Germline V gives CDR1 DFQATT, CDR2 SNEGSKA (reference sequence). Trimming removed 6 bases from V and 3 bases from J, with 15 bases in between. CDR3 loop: CSASSGRSNQPQHF. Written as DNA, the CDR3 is TGCAGTGCGTCCTCGGGACGGTCCAATCAGCCCCAGCATTTT.

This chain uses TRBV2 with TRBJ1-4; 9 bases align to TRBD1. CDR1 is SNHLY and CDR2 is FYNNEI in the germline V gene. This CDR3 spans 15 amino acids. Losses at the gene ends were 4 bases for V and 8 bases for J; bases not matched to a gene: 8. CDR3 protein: CASSADRGNSEKLFF. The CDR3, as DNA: TGTGCCAGCAGTGCAGACAGGGGGAACTCCGAAAAACTGTTTTTT.

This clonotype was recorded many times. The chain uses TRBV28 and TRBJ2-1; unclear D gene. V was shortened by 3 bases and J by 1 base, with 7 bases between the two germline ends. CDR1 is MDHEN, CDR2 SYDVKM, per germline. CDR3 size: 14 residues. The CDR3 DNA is TGTGCCAGCAGTTTGCTGGGATCCTACAATGAGCAGTTCTTC. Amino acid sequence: CASSLLGSYNEQFF. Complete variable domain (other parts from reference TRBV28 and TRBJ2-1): DVKVTQSSRYLVKRTGEKVFLECVQDMDHENMFWYRQDPGLGLRLIYFSYDVKMKEKGDIPEGYSVSREKKERFSLILESASTNQTSMYLCASSLLGSYNEQFFGPGTRLTVL.

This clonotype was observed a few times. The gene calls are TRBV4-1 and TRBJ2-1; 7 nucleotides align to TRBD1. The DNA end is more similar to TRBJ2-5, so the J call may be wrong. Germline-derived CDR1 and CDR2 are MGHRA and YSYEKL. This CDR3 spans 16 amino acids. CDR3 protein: CASSQVGETGIETQYF. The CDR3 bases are TGCGCCAGCAGCCAAGTAGGCGAGACAGGGATCGAGACCCAGTACTTC.

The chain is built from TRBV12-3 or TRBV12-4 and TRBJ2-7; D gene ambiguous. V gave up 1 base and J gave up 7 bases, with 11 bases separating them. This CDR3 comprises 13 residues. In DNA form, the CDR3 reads TGTGCCAGCAGTTTAGGCAGCTCTACGGAGCAGTACTTC. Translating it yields CASSLGSSTEQYF.

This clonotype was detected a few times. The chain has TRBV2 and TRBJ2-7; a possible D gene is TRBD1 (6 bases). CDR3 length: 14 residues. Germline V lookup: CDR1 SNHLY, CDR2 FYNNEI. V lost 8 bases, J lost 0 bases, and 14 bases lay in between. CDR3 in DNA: TGTGCCAGCGAACAGGGTCGGAGCTCCTACGAGCAGTACTTC. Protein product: CASEQGRSSYEQYF. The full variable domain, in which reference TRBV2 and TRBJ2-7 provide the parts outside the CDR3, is EPEVTQTPSHQVTQMGQEVILRCVPISNHLYFYWYRQILGQKVEFLVSFYNNEISEKSEIFDDQFSVERPDGSNFTLKIRSTKLEDSAMYFCASEQGRSSYEQYFGPGTRLTVT.

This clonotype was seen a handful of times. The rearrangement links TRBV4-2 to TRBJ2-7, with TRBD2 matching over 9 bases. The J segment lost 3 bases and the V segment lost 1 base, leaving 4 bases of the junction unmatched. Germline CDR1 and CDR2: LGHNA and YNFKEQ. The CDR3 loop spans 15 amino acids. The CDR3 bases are TGTGCCAGCAGCCAAGGTAGGACTAGCGTCTACGAGCAGTACTTC. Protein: CASSQGRTSVYEQYF.